This T cell receptor beta chain was found in a study of T cell repertoires in cytomegalovirus infection. The wider study: Evidence of both CMV infection and a matching HLA type came from public TCR beta signatures.

TCRdb ran MiXCR on the reads and lists one entry per CDR3 protein. This table has around 440,000 distinct CDR3 sequences, around 11% appearing once. Many counts were recorded for this clonotype. This CDR3 spans 17 amino acids. The V gene's germline CDR1 is SGHKS and CDR2 YYEKEE (reference sequence). V dropped 4 bases and J dropped 4 bases, with 22 bases sitting between them. This clonotype was obtained from a human donor in good health (CMV status not recorded). Some clones in this sample may be carry-over from other donors' samples. The sequenced sample consisted of PBMCs. The rearrangement joins TRBV5-5 to TRBJ2-3; tentatively, D is TRBD2 (7 bases). The CDR3 here is CASSLYGGSGKADTQYF. In nucleotides, the CDR3 is TGTGCCAGCAGCCTATACGGGGGCAGCGGGAAGGCAGATACGCAGTATTTT.